A single sample gave rise to the 14 T cell receptor beta chains below, sequenced in a study of shared clonotypes between healthy human individuals. Method: immunoSEQ multiplex PCR; TCRdb's copy keeps in-frame clones and lacks some. The repertoire holds around 2.3 million clones, with roughly 95% as singletons. The sequenced material came from naive CD4+ T cells sorted from blood. Subset meaning: CD45RA+ positively selected. These receptors were taken from a man between 18 and 35 years old in good health.

V is TRBV30 and J is TRBJ1-5; 11 bases line up with TRBD1. The CDR3 totals 17 residues. V dropped 0 bases and J dropped 4; count of bases not matched to a gene: 8. CDR1 is GTSNPN and CDR2 is SVGIG in the germline V gene (reference sequence). The CDR3 nucleotides read TGTGCCTGGAGTGTACAGAGGACAGGGGGCGAAAATCAGCCCCAGCATTTT. This translates into CAWSVQRTGGENQPQHF.

The chain is built from TRBV4-1 and TRBJ1-1; D gene unclear. Germline V gene sequence: CDR1 MGHRA, CDR2 YSYEKL. The ends were cut back, 4 bases at V and 1 base at J, with 10 bases in the middle. The CDR3 is made up of 14 amino acids. The chain's CDR3 is CASSRTAANTEAFF. The CDR3 bases are TGCGCCAGCAGCCGAACCGCGGCGAACACTGAAGCTTTCTTT.

This clone was detected once. Distinct nucleotide sequences in the sample also encode this CDR3. The chain recombines TRBV7-2 with TRBJ2-7; D unresolved. This CDR3 spans 13 amino acids. Germline CDR1 SGHTA, CDR2 FQGNSA. Trimming took 0 bases from V and 3 from J, leaving 6 bases between them. The CDR3 reads CASSLAPGYEQYF. The DNA of the CDR3 is TGTGCCAGCAGCTTAGCGCCCGGCTACGAGCAGTACTTC.

This clone was detected a few times. At one end the junction does not follow the germline gene, possibly because of a read error. V and J are TRBV2 and TRBJ2-7; 11 bases are shared with TRBD1. The V gene's germline CDR1 is SNHLY and CDR2 FYNNEI. The CDR3 length is 16 residues. CDR3 in DNA: TGTGCCAGCAGTGCACGGGACAGGGGGTCCTCCCACGAGCAGTACTTC. Protein sequence: CASSARDRGSSHEQYF.

This rearrangement joins TRBV6-5 to TRBJ2-1, with 7 positions matching TRBD2. The trim removed 0 bases at V and 3 bases at J, leaving 2 bases unmatched. Germline CDR1 MNHEY, CDR2 SVGAGI. The CDR3 has 15 residues. CDR3 sequence reads: CASSYSGGNYNEQFF. Here the CDR3 DNA reads TGTGCCAGCAGTTACTCGGGGGGGAACTACAATGAGCAGTTCTTC.

J is TRBJ2-7 and V is TRBV6-1; no reliable D call. V lost 5 bases, J lost 4 bases, and 18 bases lay in between. CDR3 length: 15 residues. The V gene's germline CDR1 is MNHNS and CDR2 SASEGT. CDR3 loop: CASSNGPHLGYEQYF. CDR3 nucleotides: TGTGCCAGCAGTAACGGGCCTCACCTGGGATACGAGCAGTACTTC.

The chain combines TRBV28 with TRBJ1-2; maybe TRBD1 (6 bases). The germline V gene has CDR1 MDHEN and CDR2 SYDVKM. There are 14 residues in the CDR3. Trimming removed 2 bases from V and 4 bases from J, with 11 bases in between. The CDR3 reads CASSLGQTPYGYTF. The CDR3 region has the DNA TGTGCCAGCAGTTTAGGACAGACTCCCTATGGCTACACCTTC.

This chain uses TRBV6-1 with TRBJ1-2; no reliable D call. Germline CDR1 and CDR2: MNHNS and SASEGT. V lost 8 bases and J lost 4, with 14 bases in between. The CDR3 covers 13 residues. The CDR3 nucleotides read TGTGCCAGCGGTTTAGGGTCGGCCTATGGCTACACCTTC. As protein: CASGLGSAYGYTF.

As concerns this clone: The identical CDR3 is also encoded by other nucleotide sequences in the sample. The chain carries TRBV28 and TRBJ1-5; TRBD1 agrees at 8 bases. Germline values: CDR1 MDHEN, CDR2 SYDVKM. CDR3 length equals 15 residues. V was clipped by 2 bases and J by 2 bases; unmatched bases: 2. CDR3 amino acids: CASSLGTGGNQPQHF. DNA of the CDR3: TGTGCCAGCAGTTTAGGGACAGGCGGCAATCAGCCCCAGCATTTT.

CDR3 residues: CASSLAMGYEQYF. The DNA of the CDR3 is TGTGCCAGCAGCTTAGCAATGGGGTACGAGCAGTACTTC. The genes are TRBV11-1 and TRBJ2-7, with no clear D. V gave up 0 bases and J gave up 4 bases, with 7 bases separating them. The germline V gene encodes CDR1 SGHAT and CDR2 FQDESV (reference sequence). This CDR3 contains 13 residues.

The rearrangement links TRBV7-9 to TRBJ1-5; 9 nucleotides agree with TRBD1. This CDR3 has 14 amino acids. Trimming at V came to 6 bases and at J to 4 bases, leaving 4 bases not matched to a gene. The germline V gene has CDR1 SEHNR and CDR2 FQNEAQ (reference sequence). The CDR3 nucleotides read TGTGCCAGCAGACGGGACAGGGCTAATCAGCCCCAGCATTTT. This sequence encodes CASRRDRANQPQHF.

V usage is TRBV2 and J usage is TRBJ2-7, with 9 bases fitting TRBD1. With V trimmed by 4 bases and J by 7 bases, 8 bases remained unmatched. The CDR3 totals 14 residues. Germline V lookup: CDR1 SNHLY, CDR2 FYNNEI. The CDR3 DNA is TGTGCCAGCAGTGTGGGGACAGGGTCGGGGGAGCAGTACTTC. Its protein is CASSVGTGSGEQYF.

The chain is built from TRBV28 and TRBJ1-2; D ambiguous. The germline V and J ends were trimmed by 7 bases and 4 bases, with 13 bases remaining between them. Germline assignment: CDR1 MDHEN and CDR2 SYDVKM. CDR3 length: 13 residues. In nucleotides, the CDR3 is TGTGCCAGCATAGGACCAATCCCCTATGGCTACACCTTC. It is translated as CASIGPIPYGYTF.

As regards this clone: This same CDR3 is encoded by further DNA sequences in the sample. The rearrangement links TRBV7-2 to TRBJ2-7; 9 bases line up with TRBD2. This CDR3 region has 14 residues. Germline V gene data show CDR1 as SGHTA and CDR2 as FQGNSA. Trimming removed 2 bases from V and 2 bases from J; junction bases left unmatched: 1. CDR3: CASSLLAGTYEQYF. As DNA, the CDR3 is TGTGCCAGCAGCTTACTAGCGGGGACCTACGAGCAGTACTTC.